These 29 T cell receptor beta chains originate from one sample sequenced in a study of untreated major depressive disorder. TCRdb's table, derived via immunoSEQ multiplex PCR, lists solely in-frame clones and lacks some. In the table there are roughly 22,000 clones, roughly nine tenths of which are singletons. The specimen sequenced was CD4+ T cells from PBMCs. The receptors here all came from a woman in her 40s in good health.

This clone was recorded only once. V usage is TRBV19 and J usage is TRBJ2-5; no reliable D call. There are 12 residues in the CDR3. In germline, CDR1 is LNHDA, CDR2 SQIVND (reference sequence). V was trimmed by 1 base and J by 4 bases, leaving 4 bases between them. This CDR3 is CASSIGGETQYF. The CDR3 nucleotides read TGTGCCAGTAGTATAGGAGGAGAGACCCAGTACTTC.

The chain employs TRBV4-2 and TRBJ1-1; D uncertain. CDR1 is LGHNA and CDR2 is YNFKEQ in the germline V gene. Trimming left V 1 base short and J 2 bases short, with 5 bases between. The CDR3 runs to 13 residues. The CDR3 DNA follows: TGTGCCAGCAGCCAAGTAACCAACACTGAAGCTTTCTTT. Translated: CASSQVTNTEAFF.

The chain recombines TRBV28 with TRBJ1-1, with a tentative D call TRBD1 (5 bases). The CDR3 loop spans 13 amino acids. From germline, CDR1 is MDHEN and CDR2 SYDVKM. Trimming shortened V by 6 bases and J by 1 base, and 9 bases separated the two germline ends. The CDR3 DNA follows: TGTGCCAGCAGGAATGACAGGAACACTGAAGCTTTCTTT. Its translation is CASRNDRNTEAFF.

This chain uses TRBV6-1 with TRBJ2-7, with a tentative D call TRBD1 (6 bases). The V gene's germline CDR1 is MNHNS and CDR2 SASEGT. The CDR3 is 16 residues long. The V and J ends lost 4 bases and 3 bases respectively, with 19 bases between them. The CDR3 loop is CASSGRQVLDGYEQYF. The CDR3 coding sequence is TGTGCCAGCAGTGGGAGACAGGTTCTGGATGGCTACGAGCAGTACTTC.

The chain uses TRBV19 and TRBJ2-6; 7 nucleotides align to TRBD2. The V and J ends lost 7 bases and 1 base, in that order; junction bases with no gene match: 10. Germline CDR1 and CDR2: LNHDA and SQIVND (reference sequence). The CDR3 covers 17 residues. For the CDR3, the DNA is TGTGCCAGTAATTCCGTGCGGGAGTATTCTGGGGCCAACGTCCTGACTTTC. It yields the protein CASNSVREYSGANVLTF.

The chain links TRBV15 to TRBJ1-1, with a possible D match to TRBD1 (5 bases). Trimming pared 0 bases from V and 4 bases from J, leaving 12 bases between. There are 15 residues in the CDR3. Germline loops: CDR1 LNHNV, CDR2 YYDKDF (reference sequence). The CDR3 sequence is CATSREGRVGTEAFF. The CDR3 region has the DNA TGTGCCACCAGCAGAGAAGGCAGGGTGGGCACTGAAGCTTTCTTT. Full variable domain (remainder filled in from reference TRBV15 and TRBJ1-1): DAMVIQNPRYQVTQFGKPVTLSCSQTLNHNVMYWYQQKSSQAPKLLFHYYDKDFNNEADTPDNFQSRRPNTSFCFLDIRSPGLGDTAMYLCATSREGRVGTEAFFGQGTRLTVV.

This clone was observed a few times. The chain links TRBV4-1 to TRBJ1-3; D gene ambiguous. This CDR3 has 15 residues. V lost 2 bases to trimming and J lost 3 bases, with 11 bases between them. Germline V gene lookup returns CDR1 MGHRA and CDR2 YSYEKL. CDR3 region: CASSQSMVFGNTIYF. The CDR3 bases are TGCGCCAGCAGCCAATCAATGGTATTTGGAAACACCATATATTTT.

The chain is built from TRBV7-8 and TRBJ1-6; D remains unclear. Germline CDR1 reads SGHVS; CDR2 reads FQNEAQ. Trimming cost V 1 base and J 10 bases, with 14 bases left between them. CDR3 length: 15 amino acids. DNA of the CDR3: TGTGCCAGCAGCTTAGATTCCAGCTTTGGCTCACCCCTCCACTTT. It specifies CASSLDSSFGSPLHF.

The chain is built from TRBV2 and TRBJ2-5; D uncertain. CDR1 is SNHLY and CDR2 is FYNNEI in the germline V gene. V dropped 1 base and J dropped 3 bases, with 3 bases sitting between them. The CDR3 has 12 residues. CDR3 sequence: CASSEEEETQYF. Here the CDR3 DNA reads TGTGCCAGCAGTGAAGAGGAAGAGACCCAGTACTTC.

A note on this clone: At one end the junction does not follow the germline gene, possibly because of a read error. This chain uses TRBV7-7 with TRBJ1-3; perhaps TRBD1 as D (5 bases). The length of the CDR3 is 13 residues. Germline CDR1 reads SSHAT; CDR2 reads FNYEAQ (reference sequence). The CDR3 nucleotides are TGTGCTAGCAGCTGGGGACTCGGAAACACCATATATTTT. It is translated as CASSWGLGNTIYF.

The genes are TRBV29-1 and TRBJ1-2, with D possibly being TRBD1 (5 bases). The CDR3 totals 12 residues. Germline values: CDR1 SQVTM, CDR2 ANQGSEA. Trimming took off 5 bases at V and 8 bases at J, with 15 bases between the two ends. CDR3 sequence: CSVLDIGEGYTF. CDR3 DNA sequence: TGCAGCGTTCTTGACATAGGGGAAGGCTACACCTTC. Variable domain in full (rest from reference TRBV29-1 and TRBJ1-2): SAVISQKPSRDICQRGTSLTIQCQVDSQVTMMFWYRQQPGQSLTLIATANQGSEATYESGFVIDKFPISRPNLTFSTLTVSNMSPEDSSIYLCSVLDIGEGYTFGSGTRLTVV.

The J gene is TRBJ1-2, the V gene TRBV19; 10 positions match TRBD1. V lost 5 bases to trimming and J lost 4 bases; unmatched junction nucleotides: 13. CDR1 and CDR2 from the germline V gene are LNHDA and SQIVND (reference sequence). The CDR3 runs to 17 residues. Written as DNA, the CDR3 is TGTGCCAGTAGTCCCGGGACAGGGGCCCCGGGATTCTATGGCTACACCTTC. It encodes CASSPGTGAPGFYGYTF.

The gene calls are TRBV30 and TRBJ1-5; no clear D gene. The germline CDR1 and CDR2 sequences are GTSNPN and SVGIG (reference sequence). The CDR3 is 14 residues long. V lost 0 bases and J 7 bases, leaving 13 bases between the germline ends. In DNA, the CDR3 is TGTGCCTGGAGTGTACCCCCGGGCACCCAGCCCCAGCATTTT. Protein product: CAWSVPPGTQPQHF.

J is TRBJ1-1 and V is TRBV10-2; D is perhaps TRBD1 (6 bases). The CDR3 is made up of 13 amino acids. Germline V lookup: CDR1 WSHSY, CDR2 SAAADI. V dropped 9 bases and J dropped 5 bases, with 16 bases sitting between them. CDR3 loop: CASGRGEGTEAFF. DNA of the CDR3: TGCGCCAGTGGCAGGGGAGAAGGGACTGAAGCTTTCTTT.

The CDR3 spells CASSLVVAGGEQYF. The CDR3, as DNA: TGCGCCAGCAGCTTGGTAGTGGCCGGGGGCGAGCAGTACTTC. V and J are TRBV5-1 and TRBJ2-7, with a possible D match to TRBD2 (6 bases). V was pared by 0 bases and J by 6 bases, with 13 bases between. This CDR3 region has 14 residues. Germline lookup yields CDR1 SGHRS and CDR2 YFSETQ.

This clone came up once. The chain carries TRBV5-1 and TRBJ1-4; TRBD1 matches 11 bases. Germline-derived CDR1 and CDR2 are SGHRS and YFSETQ. V lost 3 bases and J lost 6; bases outside the gene matches: 4. The CDR3 has 15 amino acids. Here the CDR3 DNA reads TGCGCCAGCAGCTCCCCGGGACAGGGGGATGAAAAACTGTTTTTT. Its translation: CASSSPGQGDEKLFF.

This clone was seen a few times. This rearrangement joins TRBV28 to TRBJ1-3; no clear D. Germline V lookup: CDR1 MDHEN, CDR2 SYDVKM. With 5 bases removed from V and 4 bases from J, the gap between germline ends came to 12 bases. This CDR3 is built from 14 residues. The CDR3: CASSPPVRGNTIYF. The CDR3 DNA sequence: TGTGCCAGCAGTCCCCCAGTTCGGGGAAACACCATATATTTT. The variable domain in full, completed from reference TRBV28 and TRBJ1-3, reads DVKVTQSSRYLVKRTGEKVFLECVQDMDHENMFWYRQDPGLGLRLIYFSYDVKMKEKGDIPEGYSVSREKKERFSLILESASTNQTSMYLCASSPPVRGNTIYFGEGSWLTVV.

This sequence joins TRBV19 and TRBJ2-1; TRBD2 aligns across 15 bases. J was trimmed by 0 bases and V by 4 bases; bases with no gene match: 16. The CDR3 is 22 residues long. Germline V gene sequence: CDR1 LNHDA, CDR2 SQIVND (reference sequence). CDR3 in DNA: TGTGCCAGTAGTACTCGGCAGGGGGGACTAGCGGGAGGTTCCAGCTCCTACAATGAGCAGTTCTTC. Its protein is CASSTRQGGLAGGSSSYNEQFF.

V gene TRBV7-2 combines with J gene TRBJ2-5, with 8 bases fitting TRBD2. The CDR3 is 16 amino acids. Germline V gene sequence: CDR1 SGHTA, CDR2 FQGNSA. With 2 bases clipped from V and 5 bases from J, the junction kept 10 bases outside the gene matches. CDR3 region: CASSLSSAAGEETQYF. CDR3 coding DNA: TGTGCCAGCAGCTTATCCTCGGCAGCGGGGGAGGAGACCCAGTACTTC. Together with reference TRBV7-2 and TRBJ2-5, the CDR3 gives the full variable domain: GAGVSQSPSNKVTEKGKDVELRCDPISGHTALYWYRQSLGQGLEFLIYFQGNSAPDKSGLPSDRFSAERTGGSVSTLTIQRTQQEDSAVYLCASSLSSAAGEETQYFGPGTRLLVL.

The genes are TRBV7-2 and TRBJ1-1; D is unclear. The CDR3 length is 14 residues. Germline V gene data show CDR1 as SGHTA and CDR2 as FQGNSA. Deletions cut 4 bases from V and 6 bases from J, with 15 bases between. The CDR3 sequence: CASSSTPYWPEAFF. As DNA, the CDR3 is TGTGCCAGCAGCTCCACCCCGTATTGGCCTGAAGCTTTCTTT.

This clone was seen a single time. Here the CDR3 DNA reads TGTGCCAGCAGCCCCGGGACTGCAGAAAAACTGTTTTTT. This sequence encodes CASSPGTAEKLFF. V usage is TRBV7-2 and J usage is TRBJ1-4; D may be TRBD1 (5 bases). CDR1 and CDR2 (germline): SGHTA, FQGNSA. Trimming pared 5 bases from V and 8 bases from J, leaving 12 bases between. There are 13 residues in the CDR3.

J is TRBJ1-2 and V is TRBV29-1; TRBD1 aligns across 8 bases. This CDR3 comprises 13 residues. Trimming cost V 5 bases and J 6 bases; bases outside gene matches: 8. CDR1 and CDR2 (germline): SQVTM, ANQGSEA. As DNA, the CDR3 is TGCAGCGTTAGTCAGGGGGCGCAAAATGGCTACACCTTC. This gives the protein CSVSQGAQNGYTF.

The V gene is TRBV6-5, the J gene TRBJ1-2; perhaps TRBD1 as D (6 bases). Trimming pared 3 bases from V and 8 bases from J, leaving 13 bases between. CDR1 and CDR2 from the germline V gene are MNHEY and SVGAGI. The CDR3 length is 13 residues. This CDR3 is CASSYRQAHGYTF. The CDR3 DNA is TGTGCCAGCAGTTATCGACAGGCACACGGCTACACCTTC.

The V call is TRBV19, the J call TRBJ2-4; the match to TRBD2 covers 10 bases. The CDR3 runs 19 residues. The germline V gene encodes CDR1 LNHDA and CDR2 SQIVND (reference sequence). V gave up 4 bases and J gave up 1 base; unmatched junction bases: 13. The CDR3 DNA follows: TGTGCCAGTAGTAAAAGCGGGGGGGATCGTGGCTGGGCCAAAAACATTCAGTACTTC. It specifies CASSKSGGDRGWAKNIQYF.

This clone turned up a few times. The rearrangement uses TRBV2 and TRBJ2-3, with TRBD1 identical over 9 bases. CDR1 is SNHLY and CDR2 is FYNNEI in the germline V gene. With 6 bases clipped from V and 5 bases from J, the junction kept 3 bases outside the gene matches. This CDR3 contains 13 residues. The CDR3 DNA sequence: TGTGCCAGCAGCGGGACAGGGATAGATACGCAGTATTTT. Translating it yields CASSGTGIDTQYF.

The chain couples TRBV28 to TRBJ1-5; 8 bases map to TRBD1. Per the germline V gene, CDR1 is MDHEN and CDR2 is SYDVKM. The CDR3 loop spans 15 amino acids. Germline trimming cut 4 bases from V and 7 bases from J; bases unmatched to any gene: 9. CDR3 amino acids: CASSSPQGAGQPQHF. The CDR3 DNA follows: TGTGCCAGCAGTTCCCCTCAGGGGGCAGGGCAGCCCCAGCATTTT.

This clone showed up just once. V is TRBV27 and J is TRBJ2-1; 14 bases line up with TRBD2. Trimming cost V 3 bases and J 0 bases; bases outside gene matches: 10. The CDR3 length is 20 residues. CDR1 and CDR2 (germline): MNHEY, SMNVEV (reference sequence). CDR3 bases: TGTGCCAGCAGTTTTTTGGTCGGACTAGCGGGGGGAGTCTCCTACAATGAGCAGTTCTTC. Protein product: CASSFLVGLAGGVSYNEQFF.

The chain links TRBV7-2 to TRBJ2-1; TRBD2 agrees at 10 bases. This CDR3 region has 17 residues. J gave up 4 bases and V 1 base, and 7 bases lay outside the gene matches. Per the germline V gene, CDR1 is SGHTA and CDR2 is FQGNSA. The CDR3 DNA follows: TGTGCCAGCAGCTTAGTGGTTTTGACTAGCGGGTACAATGAGCAGTTCTTC. As protein: CASSLVVLTSGYNEQFF.

V is TRBV7-9 and J is TRBJ1-2; no clear D. The germline V gene encodes CDR1 SEHNR and CDR2 FQNEAQ (reference sequence). V was trimmed by 6 bases and J by 2 bases, leaving 10 bases between them. The CDR3 has 13 residues. The CDR3 reads CASSQSGNYGYTF. CDR3 nucleotide sequence: TGTGCCAGCAGTCAGTCGGGGAACTATGGCTACACCTTC. Full variable domain (remainder filled in from reference TRBV7-9 and TRBJ1-2): DTGVSQNPRHKITKRGQNVTFRCDPISEHNRLYWYRQTLGQGPEFLTYFQNEAQLEKSRLLSDRFSAERPKGSFSTLEIQRTEQGDSAMYLCASSQSGNYGYTFGSGTRLTVV.